These 9 T cell receptor beta chains originate from one sample sequenced in a study of T-cell reconstitution after alpha-beta-depleted transplantation in children (dated by TCRdb to the mid-2010s). To prepare the library, PCR was applied. TCRdb shows the sequencer as Illumina HiSeq 2500. To normalize quantification of the TCRbeta repertoire, the TCR libraries were built with molecular barcoding that relied on unique molecular identifiers. The public sequencing data were trimmed at Q25 with fastp and processed into clonotypes with MiXCR by TCRdb, which kept only in-frame beta chains. A single entry per CDR3 protein holds the most common genes and DNA from its merged rows. The sample contains approximately 500,000 distinct CDR3 sequences, 25% to 30% of them found a single time. The top ten hold about 35% of the sample. The treatment or condition label, as the study defines it: allogeneic hematopoietic cell transplantation with graft depleted of TCRalphabeta T cells and CD19 B cells.

Sample: PBMCs, taken before TCRalphabeta/CD19-depleted stem cell transplant. These receptors were collected from a boy under three years old with Wiskott-Aldrich syndrome, due to receive a stem cell transplant.

This clonotype turned up a few times. The chain has TRBV3-1 and TRBJ2-3, with D tentatively TRBD1 or TRBD2 (5 bases each). The V gene's germline CDR1 is LGHDT and CDR2 YNNKEL (reference sequence). V was pared by 6 bases and J by 1 base, with 14 bases between. There are 15 residues in the CDR3. The CDR3 protein is CASRLGTRRTDTQYF. The CDR3 nucleotides read TGTGCCAGCAGGTTGGGGACGAGACGCACAGATACGCAGTATTTT.

V is TRBV20-1 and J is TRBJ2-4; TRBD1 aligns across 10 bases. Germline V gene lookup returns CDR1 DFQATT and CDR2 SNEGSKA (reference sequence). With V trimmed by 5 bases and J by 8 bases, 3 bases remained unmatched. The CDR3 is made up of 12 amino acids. The CDR3 protein is CSAWDRGDIQYF. The CDR3 bases are TGCAGTGCTTGGGACAGGGGAGACATTCAGTACTTC.

The V gene is TRBV10-3, the J gene TRBJ2-1; either TRBD1 or TRBD2 may fit D (5 bases each). Trimming left V 4 bases short and J 0 bases short, with 13 bases between. Germline assignment: CDR1 ENHRY and CDR2 SYGVKD. The CDR3 sequence is 16 residues long. The CDR3 region is CAISVMGVSSYNEQFF. In DNA, the CDR3 is TGTGCCATCAGTGTAATGGGGGTGAGCTCCTACAATGAGCAGTTCTTC.

The chain recombines TRBV24-1 with TRBJ2-7; perhaps TRBD1 as D (6 bases). The germline gives CDR1 KGHDR, CDR2 SFDVKD. The V and J ends lost 4 bases and 3 bases respectively, with 9 bases between them. The CDR3 sequence is 13 residues long. CDR3 sequence reads: CATSDRGDYEQYF. CDR3 DNA: TGTGCCACCAGTGACAGGGGCGACTACGAGCAGTACTTC.

In its sample, this clonotype was seen a few times. The chain recombines TRBV4-1 with TRBJ2-7; 8 bases align to TRBD2. CDR3 size: 15 residues. Germline V gives CDR1 MGHRA, CDR2 YSYEKL. V was pared by 2 bases and J by 3 bases, with 6 bases of the junction left unmatched. This CDR3 reads CASSQTSGLVYEQYF. As DNA, the CDR3 is TGCGCCAGCAGCCAAACTAGCGGTCTCGTCTACGAGCAGTACTTC.

Written as DNA, the CDR3 is TGTGCCAGCAGCGTACACGGACTAGCGGACTACAATGAGCAGTTCTTC. Protein sequence: CASSVHGLADYNEQFF. The chain joins TRBV9 to TRBJ2-1; 10 bases match TRBD2. The CDR3 extends over 16 amino acids. The germline V gene encodes CDR1 SGDLS and CDR2 YYNGEE. J lost 3 bases, V lost 1 base, and 4 bases had no gene match.

The gene calls are TRBV20-1 and TRBJ1-3; weak D call: TRBD1 (6 bases). The germline gives CDR1 DFQATT, CDR2 SNEGSKA (reference sequence). The CDR3 consists of 14 residues. The ends were cut back, 0 bases at V and 2 bases at J, with 8 bases in the middle. Written as DNA, the CDR3 is TGCAGTGCTAGAGAGGCAGGGGCTGGAAACACCATATATTTT. Protein product: CSAREAGAGNTIYF.

This clonotype has just one count. V and J are TRBV30 and TRBJ1-1, with TRBD1 identical over 7 bases. The CDR3 covers 15 residues. CDR1 is GTSNPN and CDR2 is SVGIG in the germline V gene (reference sequence). V gave up 3 bases and J gave up 0 bases; unmatched junction bases: 7. For the CDR3, the DNA is TGTGCCTGGAGCAGGCCGGGGACAGTGAACACTGAAGCTTTCTTT. Protein: CAWSRPGTVNTEAFF.

The chain has TRBV28 and TRBJ2-5; TRBD1 might be the D (6 bases). Germline values: CDR1 MDHEN, CDR2 SYDVKM. This CDR3 has 16 residues. With 6 bases removed from V and 4 bases from J, the gap between germline ends came to 21 bases. CDR3 nucleotides: TGTGCCAGCAGCCCCTTTGGGCAGGGGAAAAGAGAGACCCAGTACTTC. Residues: CASSPFGQGKRETQYF.